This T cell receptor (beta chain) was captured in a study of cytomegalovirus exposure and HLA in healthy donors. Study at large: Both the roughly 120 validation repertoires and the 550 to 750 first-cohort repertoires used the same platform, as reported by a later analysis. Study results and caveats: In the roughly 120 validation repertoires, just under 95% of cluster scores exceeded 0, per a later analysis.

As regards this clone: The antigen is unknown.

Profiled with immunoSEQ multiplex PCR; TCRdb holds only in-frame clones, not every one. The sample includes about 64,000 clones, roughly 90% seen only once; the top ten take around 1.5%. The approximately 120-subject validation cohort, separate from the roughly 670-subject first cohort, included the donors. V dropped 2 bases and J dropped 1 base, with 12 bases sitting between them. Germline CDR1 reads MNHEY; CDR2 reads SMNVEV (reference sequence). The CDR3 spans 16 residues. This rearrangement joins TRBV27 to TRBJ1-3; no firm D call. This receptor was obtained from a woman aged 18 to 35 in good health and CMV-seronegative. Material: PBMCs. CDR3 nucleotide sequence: TGTGCCAGCAGTTTACGCGGGATTATTTCTGGAAACACCATATATTTT. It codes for CASSLRGIISGNTIYF.